Following are 29 T cell receptor beta chains from one sample sequenced in a study of T-cell reconstitution after alpha-beta-depleted transplantation in children. Unique molecular identifiers were used in preparing the TCRbeta library. TCRdb reanalysed the PCR reads using MiXCR and keeps one entry per CDR3 protein. The sample carries 100,000 or so distinct CDR3 sequences, under 25% recorded once. The starting material was PBMCs, obtained before TCRalphabeta/CD19-depleted stem cell transplant. These receptors were taken from a boy aged 2 to 10 with acute lymphoblastic leukemia, due to receive a stem cell transplant.

This clonotype has more than one count but fewer than ten. The genes are TRBV5-1 and TRBJ2-3; D not resolved. With 0 bases removed from V and 2 bases from J, the gap between germline ends came to 10 bases. CDR1 SGHRS and CDR2 YFSETQ come from the germline V gene. CDR3 length: 15 residues. The CDR3 sequence: CASSLEVGDTDTQYF. The CDR3 nucleotides are TGCGCCAGCAGCTTGGAGGTCGGTGACACAGATACGCAGTATTTT.

For the CDR3, the DNA is TGCGCCAGCAGCTCTGGGACAGCCGCCGGGGAGCTGTTTTTT. It yields the protein CASSSGTAAGELFF. The chain recombines TRBV5-1 with TRBJ2-2; 7 bases fit TRBD1. The ends lost 3 bases at V and 6 bases at J; junction bases unmatched: 5. Germline V gene sequence: CDR1 SGHRS, CDR2 YFSETQ. CDR3 length: 14 amino acids.

The gene calls are TRBV20-1 and TRBJ2-3, with a weak D call TRBD2 (6 bases). Germline CDR1 and CDR2: DFQATT and SNEGSKA (reference sequence). This CDR3 contains 14 residues. V lost 6 bases, J lost 5 bases, and 18 bases lay in between. CDR3 amino acids: CSAWGGGAQDTQYF. The DNA of the CDR3 is TGCAGTGCATGGGGCGGAGGGGCCCAAGATACGCAGTATTTT.

This clonotype was observed many times. This chain connects TRBV7-9 to TRBJ2-7; 7 bases fit TRBD1. This CDR3 spans 15 amino acids. Germline V lookup: CDR1 SEHNR, CDR2 FQNEAQ (reference sequence). After removal of 3 bases from V and 2 bases from J, the junction contained 7 bases not matched to a gene. CDR3 residues: CASSFRTGGTYEQYF. The DNA of the CDR3 is TGTGCCAGCAGCTTCCGGACAGGTGGGACCTACGAGCAGTACTTC.

This chain joins TRBV29-1 and TRBJ2-5; D gene unclear. The CDR3 extends over 12 amino acids. V lost 3 bases and J lost 10, with 15 bases in between. Germline CDR1 is SQVTM and CDR2 is ANQGSEA. This CDR3 reads CSVEGPEGDQYF. CDR3 sequence (DNA): TGCAGCGTTGAGGGCCCGGAAGGTGACCAGTACTTC.

DNA of the CDR3: TGTGCCAGCAGCTTAGATGGAGGCAGGGAGGCGCAGTATTTT. It specifies CASSLDGGREAQYF. The rearrangement joins TRBV11-2 to TRBJ2-3, with D possibly being TRBD2 (6 bases). CDR1 SGHAT and CDR2 FQNNGV come from the germline V gene. Trimming removed 0 bases from V and 10 bases from J, with 14 bases in between. CDR3 size: 14 residues.

This clonotype was observed a few times. CDR3 loop: CASSFRDPHATGELFF. CDR3 nucleotide sequence: TGTGCCAGCAGCTTCCGGGACCCTCATGCCACCGGGGAGCTGTTTTTT. The gene calls are TRBV7-8 and TRBJ2-2; D may match TRBD1 or TRBD2 (5 bases each). The V gene's germline CDR1 is SGHVS and CDR2 FQNEAQ. Trimming removed 3 bases at V and 4 bases at J, with 15 bases between. The CDR3 has 16 residues.

This clonotype has a count of ten or more. The rearrangement links TRBV15 to TRBJ2-7; a weak D match, TRBD1 (5 bases). Deletions cut 5 bases from V and 2 bases from J, with 13 bases between. The CDR3 has 14 residues. Germline V CDR1 and CDR2: LNHNV, YYDKDF (reference sequence). CDR3 nucleotide sequence: TGTGCCACCAGCCCACACGACAGCCCCTACGAGCAGTACTTC. Its protein product is CATSPHDSPYEQYF.

V and J are TRBV18 and TRBJ2-3; D uncertain. V was shortened by 6 bases and J by 4 bases, with 17 bases between the two germline ends. CDR3 length equals 15 residues. The V gene's germline CDR1 is KGHSH and CDR2 LQKENI. CDR3 nucleotides: TGTGCCAGCTCCGATCGTACCAAGGATCCAGATACGCAGTATTTT. This codes for CASSDRTKDPDTQYF.

This clonotype was observed a handful of times. The chain employs TRBV6-1 and TRBJ2-1, with 8 bases lining up with TRBD2. V gave up 6 bases and J gave up 2 bases; unmatched junction bases: 12. This CDR3 is built from 17 residues. The germline V gene encodes CDR1 MNHNS and CDR2 SASEGT. The CDR3 spells CASRIRPGLGPYNEQFF. The DNA for the CDR3 is TGTGCCAGCAGAATAAGACCGGGACTAGGGCCCTACAATGAGCAGTTCTTC.

This clonotype was counted only a few times. The chain combines TRBV12-3 or TRBV12-4 with TRBJ2-7; TRBD2 is a possible D gene (5 bases). The ends were cut back, 6 bases at V and 6 bases at J, with 21 bases in the middle. The CDR3 has 15 amino acids. The CDR3 spells CASRSPAVGATEQYF. DNA for the CDR3: TGTGCCAGCAGATCCCCGGCGGTGGGAGCGACCGAGCAGTACTTC.

This clonotype was observed at least ten times. The V call is TRBV4-2, the J call TRBJ2-1; D unresolved. Germline CDR1 reads LGHNA; CDR2 reads YNFKEQ. The CDR3 extends over 17 amino acids. Trimming shortened V by 0 bases and J by 5 bases, and 17 bases separated the two germline ends. For the CDR3, the DNA is TGTGCCAGCAGCCAAGATCCCAACTCACGTGACGACAATGAGCAGTTCTTC. Its protein is CASSQDPNSRDDNEQFF.

CDR3 bases: TGTGCCAGCAGCCGATCTAGCGTCCCAACTGAGCAGTTCTTC. Amino acids: CASSRSSVPTEQFF. The chain uses TRBV3-1 and TRBJ2-1, with D tentatively TRBD2 (6 bases). The germline CDR1 and CDR2 sequences are LGHDT and YNNKEL (reference sequence). Between the trimmed V and J ends, which lost 4 bases and 9 bases, there was a span of 16 bases. The CDR3 loop spans 14 amino acids.

The table lists this clonotype with many counts. V is TRBV4-1 and J is TRBJ2-1; perhaps TRBD2 as D (5 bases). The CDR3 spans 17 residues. V was shortened by 1 base and J by 6 bases, with 19 bases between the two germline ends. The germline V gene has CDR1 MGHRA and CDR2 YSYEKL. DNA for the CDR3: TGCGCCAGCAGCCAAGGCCTTGGTTCAGCGGAGATCAATGAGCAGTTCTTC. It specifies CASSQGLGSAEINEQFF.

The sample holds a few counts of this clonotype. The chain is built from TRBV11-2 and TRBJ1-4, with TRBD1 matching over 9 bases. Germline V gives CDR1 SGHAT, CDR2 FQNNGV. Germline trimming cut 3 bases from V and 7 bases from J; bases unmatched to any gene: 12. This CDR3 comprises 17 residues. The chain's CDR3 is CASSLRPTRDRVEKLFF. The CDR3 region has the DNA TGTGCCAGCAGCTTGCGGCCGACCCGGGACAGGGTTGAAAAACTGTTTTTT.

The chain carries TRBV21-1 and TRBJ1-2; the D segment call TRBD1 is taken from the table without a DNA check. TRBV21-1 is reported as a pseudogene. The CDR3 runs 15 residues. CDR3 sequence (DNA): TGTGCCAGCAGCAAATTTGCCGACAGGGGCTATGGCTACACCTTC. It encodes CASSKFADRGYGYTF.

The rearrangement links TRBV5-1 to TRBJ2-5; no definite D call. Germline CDR1 SGHRS, CDR2 YFSETQ. The V gene lost 7 bases and the J gene lost 5 bases, with 18 bases spanning the gap. The CDR3 totals 14 residues. CDR3 amino acids: CASAGAGREETQYF. CDR3 sequence (DNA): TGCGCCAGCGCAGGAGCAGGCAGAGAGGAGACCCAGTACTTC.

The DNA for the CDR3 is TGCGCCAGCAGCCAAGAACGGCCAGGGGGCATAGATACGCAGTATTTT. This codes for CASSQERPGGIDTQYF. The V and J genes are TRBV4-3 and TRBJ2-3, with 8 bases aligning to TRBD1. This CDR3 comprises 16 residues. Germline V gives CDR1 LGHNA, CDR2 YSLEER. The J segment lost 5 bases and the V segment lost 0 bases, leaving 7 bases of the junction unmatched.

The chain recombines TRBV3-1 with TRBJ2-1; 9 bases map to TRBD2. Trimming at V came to 4 bases and at J to 10 bases, leaving 23 bases not matched to a gene. Germline CDR1 is LGHDT and CDR2 is YNNKEL (reference sequence). This CDR3 spans 19 amino acids. The CDR3: CASSRSSGGGTSRAEEQFF. CDR3 in DNA: TGTGCCAGCAGCCGATCTTCCGGGGGGGGGACTAGCCGGGCAGAGGAGCAGTTCTTC.

This clonotype was picked up a small number of times. The chain links TRBV28 to TRBJ1-5; weak D call: TRBD1 (5 bases). CDR3 length equals 16 residues. The ends were cut back, 7 bases at V and 2 bases at J, with 18 bases in the middle. Germline V gene data show CDR1 as MDHEN and CDR2 as SYDVKM. The CDR3 DNA reads TGTGCCAGCATTTCTCCGCAGGGTTCTGGCAATCAGCCCCAGCATTTT. Protein sequence: CASISPQGSGNQPQHF.

The sample holds a few counts of this clonotype. The chain combines TRBV20-1 with TRBJ2-1; D may be TRBD1 (6 bases). The ends were cut back, 6 bases at V and 4 bases at J, with 19 bases in the middle. This CDR3 comprises 15 residues. Germline V gene data show CDR1 as DFQATT and CDR2 as SNEGSKA (reference sequence). The CDR3 loop is CSARRGSVGYNEQFF. The CDR3 DNA sequence: TGCAGTGCCCGTAGGGGGAGCGTCGGTTACAATGAGCAGTTCTTC.

This chain uses TRBV28 with TRBJ2-1, with D possibly TRBD2 on 5 matching bases. This CDR3 region has 15 residues. The V gene's germline CDR1 is MDHEN and CDR2 SYDVKM. The V and J ends lost 2 bases and 0 bases respectively, with 8 bases between them. CDR3 loop: CASSLVLDSYNEQFF. The CDR3 DNA follows: TGTGCCAGCAGTTTAGTACTAGACTCCTACAATGAGCAGTTCTTC.

The rearrangement links TRBV27 to TRBJ1-5; a possible D gene is TRBD1 (5 bases). The CDR3 is 12 amino acids. Trimming left V 6 bases short and J 9 bases short, with 12 bases between. CDR1 is MNHEY, CDR2 SMNVEV, per germline (reference sequence). The CDR3 reads CASSSPGWPQHF. The CDR3 region has the DNA TGTGCCAGCAGCTCCCCAGGGTGGCCCCAGCATTTT.

In this sample, this clonotype turned up a few times. The V gene is TRBV25-1, the J gene TRBJ1-2; 7 nucleotides align to TRBD1. The CDR3 is 17 residues long. Germline CDR1 MGHDK, CDR2 SYGVNS. The V and J ends lost 1 base and 6 bases, in that order; junction bases with no gene match: 14. For the CDR3, the DNA is TGTGCCAGCAGTGAATTACCGGAACTTAGGGACAGAGATGGCTACACCTTC. It translates to CASSELPELRDRDGYTF.

This clonotype was counted a few times. V usage is TRBV5-1 and J usage is TRBJ2-1, with TRBD2 as a possible D gene (5 bases). The CDR3 is made up of 15 amino acids. Deletions cut 0 bases from V and 2 bases from J, with 9 bases between. Germline lookup yields CDR1 SGHRS and CDR2 YFSETQ. This CDR3 reads CASSLADSAYNEQFF. CDR3 DNA: TGCGCCAGCAGCTTGGCGGACTCGGCCTACAATGAGCAGTTCTTC.

This clonotype was seen only a few times. This rearrangement joins TRBV11-2 to TRBJ2-5; TRBD1 or TRBD2 may be the D gene (6 bases each). Trimming took 0 bases from V and 13 from J, leaving 21 bases between them. Germline values: CDR1 SGHAT, CDR2 FQNNGV. The CDR3 sequence is 15 residues long. CDR3 in DNA: TGTGCCAGCAGCTTAGACGGGGGCGGAGGGTGGGGGAGGTACTTC. Its translation: CASSLDGGGGWGRYF.

V gene TRBV28 combines with J gene TRBJ2-7; tentatively, D is TRBD2 (6 bases). The CDR3 runs to 12 residues. V lost 8 bases and J 6 bases, leaving 14 bases between the germline ends. CDR1 is MDHEN and CDR2 is SYDVKM in the germline V gene. The chain's CDR3 is CASFLPGGEQYF. The CDR3 DNA sequence: TGTGCCAGCTTTCTCCCCGGGGGCGAGCAGTACTTC. Drawing the rest from reference TRBV28 and TRBJ2-7, the complete variable domain is DVKVTQSSRYLVKRTGEKVFLECVQDMDHENMFWYRQDPGLGLRLIYFSYDVKMKEKGDIPEGYSVSREKKERFSLILESASTNQTSMYLCASFLPGGEQYFGPGTRLTVT.

J is TRBJ2-1 and V is TRBV12-3 or TRBV12-4; D not certain. CDR3 length: 12 residues. V was cut by 5 bases and J by 9 bases, with 11 bases left in between. The CDR3 here is CASSTSSSEQFF. CDR3 nucleotide sequence: TGTGCCAGCAGTACCTCCAGCAGTGAGCAGTTCTTC.

The J gene is TRBJ2-3, the V gene TRBV18; D might be TRBD1 (5 bases). This CDR3 region has 11 residues. The ends were cut back, 2 bases at V and 9 bases at J, with 6 bases in the middle. Looked up from germline, CDR1 is KGHSH and CDR2 is LQKENI. The CDR3 spells CASSPDSTQYF. CDR3 nucleotides: TGTGCCAGCTCACCAGACAGCACGCAGTATTTT.